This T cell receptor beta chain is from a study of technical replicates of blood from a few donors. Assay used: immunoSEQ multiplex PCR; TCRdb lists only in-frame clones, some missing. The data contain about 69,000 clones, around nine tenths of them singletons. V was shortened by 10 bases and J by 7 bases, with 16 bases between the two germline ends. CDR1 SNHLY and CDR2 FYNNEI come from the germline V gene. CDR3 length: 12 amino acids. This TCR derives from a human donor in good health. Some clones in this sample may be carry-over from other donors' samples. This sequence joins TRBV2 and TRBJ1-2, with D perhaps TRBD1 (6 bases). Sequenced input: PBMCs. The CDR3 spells CANVRDIGGYTF. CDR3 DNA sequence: TGTGCCAACGTAAGGGACATCGGTGGCTACACCTTC.